Sequencing of this T cell receptor beta chain was carried out in a study of blood T cells in healthy people across ages. Study details: Per two T cells, about one barcoded beta molecule was captured through template switching. Study-wide findings and caveats: The study could not conclusively compare naive and antigen-experienced cells, given its unsorted PBMCs. As age increased, TCR beta diversity per million T cells fell in a roughly linear fashion.

Trimming removed 6 bases at V and 0 bases at J, with 21 bases between. The germline gives CDR1 MNHNS, CDR2 SASEGT. The CDR3 runs 18 residues. As for this clonotype: Its specificity is unknown.

A sample-barcoded 5' primer and a J-beta primer mix were used in a second PCR of about 7 to 12 cycles. Carrying 12 random nucleotides, a template-switch adaptor labeled each individual cDNA molecule. TCRdb re-analysed the 5' RACE reads in MiXCR, keeping a single row per CDR3 protein. Of about 1.4 million distinct CDR3 sequences in the sample, approximately 60% are singletons; the top ten hold 6.5% to 8.5%. The clonotype comes from a man between 18 and 35 years old in good health. The chain employs TRBV6-1 and TRBJ2-4, with D possibly TRBD1 on 6 matching bases. Sequencing used blood. CDR3 nucleotide sequence: TGTGCCAGCAGCTCGGACAGACGAGACCCACTAGCCAAAAACATTCAGTACTTC. Protein: CASSSDRRDPLAKNIQYF.